This T cell receptor (beta chain) was retrieved from a study of shared clonotypes between healthy human individuals. Germline V gene data show CDR1 as SGDLS and CDR2 as YYNGEE. Trimming removed 0 bases at V and 6 bases at J, with 6 bases between. The CDR3 length is 13 residues. Produced via immunoSEQ multiplex PCR; TCRdb's table is partial and in-frame only. The sample contains 450,000 to 700,000 clones, roughly 95% of which appear only once. Naive CD8 cells lacked CD45RO and underwent positive selection for CCR7, leaving out terminally differentiated effector memory CD45RA+ cells. The sample was naive CD8+ T cells sorted from blood. The source of this sequence is a young woman in good health. This rearrangement joins TRBV9 to TRBJ2-2; D gene uncertain. The chain's CDR3 is CASSVDDSGELFF. CDR3 DNA: TGTGCCAGCAGCGTAGATGACTCCGGGGAGCTGTTTTTT. The variable domain in full, completed from reference TRBV9 and TRBJ2-2, reads DSGVTQTPKHLITATGQRVTLRCSPRSGDLSVYWYQQSLDQGLQFLIQYYNGEERAKGNILERFSAQQFPDLHSELNLSSLELGDSALYFCASSVDDSGELFFGEGSRLTVL.